This TCR beta chain was recovered during a study of early T cells in non-severe SARS-CoV-2 infection. This clonotype showed up many times. TCRdb re-analysed the 5' RACE reads in MiXCR, keeping a single row per CDR3 protein. This sample carries approximately 71,000 distinct CDR3 sequences, roughly an eighth of them seen once, and the ten largest clones take around 1.7%. This TCR was recovered from an adult who was a healthcare worker with PCR-confirmed SARS-CoV-2 infection or an uninfected control (not recorded which). Material for sequencing was whole blood.

In DNA form, the CDR3 reads TGTGCCAGCAGCTTAGGGGCCGTGGACACCGGGGAGCTGTTTTTT. The encoded protein is CASSLGAVDTGELFF. J is TRBJ2-2 and V is TRBV7-2; D gene unclear. This CDR3 has 15 residues. Germline V lookup: CDR1 SGHTA, CDR2 FQGNSA. V lost 1 base to trimming and J lost 3 bases, with 9 bases between them.